This passage covers 11 T cell receptor beta chains from one sample sequenced in a study of T cells expressing NK-cell markers. TCRdb re-called the 5' RACE reads, yielding one record per CDR3 amino acid sequence without DNA. The sample has 150,000 to 200,000 distinct CDR3 sequences. What was sequenced was blood T cells: a sorted CD56 or NKG2C T cell subset, CD4+ or CD8+ T cells, or bulk PBMC T cells (not recorded which). These receptor sequences come from a man aged 18-75 years in good health.

CDR3 region: CASSLFQGANNEQFF. V usage is TRBV5-1 and J usage is TRBJ2-1; absent DNA, TCRdb's TRBD1 call cannot be checked. Germline assignment: CDR1 SGHRS and CDR2 YFSETQ. CDR3 length: 15 amino acids.

The CDR3 protein is CASRSRKPYGYTF. This chain joins TRBV27 and TRBJ1-2. The CDR3 spans 13 residues. Germline loops: CDR1 MNHEY, CDR2 SMNVEV (reference sequence).

V and J are TRBV6-1 and TRBJ2-1; TCRdb reports TRBD1, a call that lacks DNA to check it against. CDR3 size: 14 residues. Looked up from germline, CDR1 is MNHNS and CDR2 is SASEGT. The CDR3 protein is CASSRVPGFNEQFF.

This chain connects TRBV9 to TRBJ2-7; TCRdb gives TRBD2 as the D gene, but with no DNA this cannot be confirmed. The CDR3 loop spans 16 amino acids. The germline CDR1 and CDR2 sequences are SGDLS and YYNGEE. CDR3: CASSVYERGTSYEQYF.

The V and J genes are TRBV5-1 and TRBJ2-3; TCRdb's D gene call, TRBD1, goes unchecked for lack of DNA. The CDR3 runs 16 residues. Germline CDR1 and CDR2: SGHRS and YFSETQ. CDR3: CASSLEGRGSVDTQYF.

V usage is TRBV7-8 and J usage is TRBJ1-3; checking the TCRdb D call of TRBD1 is not possible without DNA. The CDR3 has 16 residues. Germline-derived CDR1 and CDR2 are SGHVS and FQNEAQ. This chain's CDR3 is CASRGYRARSGNTIYF.

The chain couples TRBV10-3 to TRBJ2-5. Germline values: CDR1 ENHRY, CDR2 SYGVKD. CDR3 length: 13 amino acids. This CDR3 reads CAISVASTQTQYF.

V gene TRBV2 combines with J gene TRBJ2-3; absent DNA, TCRdb's TRBD2 call cannot be checked. The germline V gene encodes CDR1 SNHLY and CDR2 FYNNEI. The CDR3 is 17 residues long. CDR3 protein: CASSVGTSGASTDTQYF.

The J gene is TRBJ1-3, the V gene TRBV12-3 or TRBV12-4. The CDR3 has 15 amino acids. The CDR3 region is CASSYPQRPGNTIYF.

The rearrangement links TRBV7-8 to TRBJ1-1; TCRdb outputs TRBD1, but without DNA this stays unchecked. CDR1 SGHVS and CDR2 FQNEAQ come from the germline V gene. This CDR3 is 16 amino acids long. The CDR3 region is CASSLSRDKPNTEAFF.

The chain links TRBV27 to TRBJ2-3; TCRdb outputs TRBD1, but without DNA this stays unchecked. This CDR3 has 12 residues. The germline CDR1 and CDR2 sequences are MNHEY and SMNVEV (reference sequence). The CDR3 sequence is CATSWPGDTQYF.